One sample yielded the 20 T cell receptor beta chains listed below, sequenced in a study of T cells in Graves' hyperthyroidism and ophthalmopathy. TCR beta CDR3 regions were amplified from RNA transcripts. The TCR CDR3 was amplified in a first-round RT-PCR using the HTBI primer set. In TCRdb, the multiplex PCR reads were re-called with MiXCR into one record per CDR3 protein. The repertoire consists of fewer than 250,000 distinct CDR3 sequences, with around 26% occurring once and the leading ten covering approximately 35%. Source material: blood. The receptors were sampled from a woman aged 40 to 50 with Graves' ophthalmopathy.

The genes are TRBV19 and TRBJ2-4, with D possibly called TRBD1 or TRBD2 (5 bases each). V was clipped by 3 bases and J by 0 bases, with 15 bases between them. Germline V gene lookup returns CDR1 LNHDA and CDR2 SQIVND (reference sequence). CDR3 length: 17 amino acids. CDR3 nucleotides: TGTGCCAGTAGTATCGGGACCGGGCCCATAGCCAAAAACATTCAGTACTTC. This gives the protein CASSIGTGPIAKNIQYF.

This clonotype has more than one count but fewer than ten. The gene calls are TRBV5-1 and TRBJ2-7; D unresolved. In germline, CDR1 is SGHRS, CDR2 YFSETQ. V was shortened by 2 bases and J by 1 base, with 13 bases between the two germline ends. This CDR3 spans 15 amino acids. The DNA of the CDR3 is TGCGCCAGCAGCTTCTTAGGTTTGGCTTCCTACGAGCAGTACTTC. Its protein is CASSFLGLASYEQYF.

This clonotype was seen many times. This chain uses TRBV28 with TRBJ2-7; perhaps TRBD2 as D (5 bases). Germline V lookup: CDR1 MDHEN, CDR2 SYDVKM. Trimming pared 6 bases from V and 1 base from J, leaving 13 bases between. The CDR3 sequence is 14 residues long. This CDR3 reads CASRGWTGSYEQYF. The CDR3 coding sequence is TGTGCCAGCAGGGGGTGGACTGGTTCCTACGAGCAGTACTTC.

This clonotype came up many times. The chain employs TRBV19 and TRBJ2-2; the D gene is possibly TRBD1 (5 bases). Trimming pared 7 bases from V and 3 bases from J, leaving 12 bases between. CDR3 size: 14 residues. Germline V lookup: CDR1 LNHDA, CDR2 SQIVND (reference sequence). The CDR3 reads CASNLQVDTGELFF. The CDR3 DNA reads TGTGCCAGTAATCTACAGGTGGACACCGGGGAGCTGTTTTTT.

This clonotype was seen at least ten times. The chain joins TRBV2 to TRBJ2-5, with D perhaps matching TRBD2 (6 bases). The ends were cut back, 5 bases at V and 9 bases at J, with 7 bases in the middle. The CDR3 is 10 amino acids. From germline, CDR1 is SNHLY and CDR2 FYNNEI. CDR3 sequence reads: CASSWEAQYF. The DNA for the CDR3 is TGTGCCAGCAGTTGGGAGGCCCAGTACTTC.

The CDR3 reads CASSRTGTGGANYGYTF. As DNA, the CDR3 is TGTGCCAGCAGCCGGACCGGGACAGGGGGCGCTAACTATGGCTACACCTTC. The chain has TRBV6-1 and TRBJ1-2; TRBD1 matches at 12 bases. V trimming: 6 bases; J trimming: 0 bases; junction bases outside the gene matches: 8. The germline gives CDR1 MNHNS, CDR2 SASEGT. The CDR3 consists of 17 residues.

This clonotype has at least ten counts. V usage is TRBV6-5 and J usage is TRBJ1-2; no clear D gene. Trimming pared 4 bases from V and 4 bases from J, leaving 7 bases between. Per the germline V gene, CDR1 is MNHEY and CDR2 is SVGAGI. The CDR3 totals 12 residues. Here the CDR3 DNA reads TGTGCCAGCAGTTCCAGCATCTATGGCTACACCTTC. The encoded protein is CASSSSIYGYTF.

This clonotype was seen many times. The rearrangement links TRBV3-1 to TRBJ2-2; 9 bases are a match to TRBD1. The CDR3 is 18 residues long. Trimming cost V 2 bases and J 2 bases; bases outside gene matches: 9. Germline values: CDR1 LGHDT, CDR2 YNNKEL (reference sequence). CDR3 residues: CASSQFQPGQGNTGELFF. The CDR3 region has the DNA TGTGCCAGCAGCCAATTTCAACCGGGACAGGGTAACACCGGGGAGCTGTTTTTT. Full variable domain (missing parts from reference TRBV3-1 and TRBJ2-2): DTAVSQTPKYLVTQMGNDKSIKCEQNLGHDTMYWYKQDSKKFLKIMFSYNNKELIINETVPNRFSPKSPDKAHLNLHINSLELGDSAVYFCASSQFQPGQGNTGELFFGEGSRLTVL.

This clonotype has a count of ten or more. V is TRBV7-2 and J is TRBJ2-7; no clear D. This CDR3 is 14 amino acids long. Per the germline V gene, CDR1 is SGHTA and CDR2 is FQGNSA. V lost 0 bases, J lost 0 bases, and 6 bases lay in between. This CDR3 is CASSLARTSYEQYF. In DNA form, the CDR3 reads TGTGCCAGCAGCTTAGCACGGACCTCCTACGAGCAGTACTTC.

This chain joins TRBV6-4 and TRBJ1-2; D gene uncertain. CDR3 length: 15 amino acids. V lost 3 bases and J 2 bases, leaving 13 bases between the germline ends. Germline assignment: CDR1 MRHNA and CDR2 SNTAGT. DNA for the CDR3: TGTGCCAGCAGTGAAGGTCTCGGACCAAACTATGGCTACACCTTC. Protein product: CASSEGLGPNYGYTF.

In its sample, this clonotype was seen many times. The rearrangement links TRBV29-1 to TRBJ2-3; 9 nucleotides agree with TRBD2. The CDR3 runs to 15 residues. V was clipped by 2 bases and J by 1 base; unmatched bases: 4. The germline V gene encodes CDR1 SQVTM and CDR2 ANQGSEA. The CDR3 loop is CSVERSSGGTDTQYF. The CDR3 nucleotides are TGCAGCGTTGAAAGATCTAGCGGGGGCACAGATACGCAGTATTTT.

The chain couples TRBV6-1 to TRBJ2-7; 10 positions agree with TRBD2. Germline CDR1 reads MNHNS; CDR2 reads SASEGT. V was clipped by 5 bases and J by 6 bases; unmatched bases: 7. The CDR3 is 14 residues long. The CDR3 nucleotides read TGTGCCAGCAGTCAGCGGGAGGGCCTCTCCGAGCAGTACTTC. The encoded protein is CASSQREGLSEQYF.

This chain connects TRBV24-1 to TRBJ1-5; no clear D gene. The V and J ends lost 5 bases and 0 bases respectively, with 4 bases between them. The CDR3 runs to 13 residues. Germline CDR1 and CDR2: KGHDR and SFDVKD. The chain's CDR3 is CATSGNSNQPQHF. In nucleotides, the CDR3 is TGTGCCACCAGTGGTAATAGCAATCAGCCCCAGCATTTT.

This clonotype appeared many times. This chain uses TRBV5-1 with TRBJ2-7; 9 bases are a match to TRBD2. J gave up 2 bases and V 0 bases, and 6 bases lay outside the gene matches. The germline gives CDR1 SGHRS, CDR2 YFSETQ. This CDR3 has 16 residues. The CDR3 bases are TGCGCCAGCAGCTTGGATCTCGCGGGAGGGACCTACGAGCAGTACTTC. Translation gives CASSLDLAGGTYEQYF. Combining the CDR3 with reference TRBV5-1 and TRBJ2-7 gives the whole variable domain KAGVTQTPRYLIKTRGQQVTLSCSPISGHRSVSWYQQTPGQGLQFLFEYFSETQRNKGNFPGRFSGRQFSNSRSEMNVSTLELGDSALYLCASSLDLAGGTYEQYFGPGTRLTVT.

The V call is TRBV30, the J call TRBJ1-2; D unclear. The CDR3 length is 13 residues. Germline V gives CDR1 GTSNPN, CDR2 SVGIG (reference sequence). As DNA, the CDR3 is TGTGCTATGTACGTAGGGTCAGGCTATGGCTACACCTTC. As protein: CAMYVGSGYGYTF.

Many counts were recorded for this clonotype. The V and J genes are TRBV10-3 and TRBJ2-5, with a tentative D call TRBD2 (6 bases). The CDR3 covers 12 residues. The V end was cut by 7 bases, the J end by 9 bases, with 15 bases between. Per germline, CDR1 ENHRY and CDR2 SYGVKD. CDR3 coding DNA: TGTGCCATCAAGGACGGGGAGGAGGCCCAGTACTTC. This translates into CAIKDGEEAQYF.

This clonotype appeared many times. The chain employs TRBV25-1 and TRBJ1-2; D might be TRBD1 (6 bases). V lost 3 bases and J lost 4, with 15 bases in between. This CDR3 spans 15 amino acids. Germline loops: CDR1 MGHDK, CDR2 SYGVNS. Here the CDR3 DNA reads TGTGCCAGCAGTGAGACAGGCCTCTCATCCTATGGCTACACCTTC. It encodes CASSETGLSSYGYTF.

This clonotype was seen a few times. The chain has TRBV15 and TRBJ2-5; D ambiguous. The V end lost 3 bases, the J end lost 5 bases, and 7 bases lay between the germline ends. This CDR3 is built from 12 residues. The germline gives CDR1 LNHNV, CDR2 YYDKDF (reference sequence). This CDR3 is CATSRELETQYF. CDR3 DNA: TGTGCCACCAGCAGGGAGTTGGAGACCCAGTACTTC.

As for this clonotype: The junction departs from germline at one end; a sequencing error may be responsible. This chain joins TRBV5-1 and TRBJ1-6; TRBD1 agrees at 8 bases. CDR1 is SGHRS and CDR2 is YFSETQ in the germline V gene. The length of the CDR3 is 15 residues. CDR3 sequence: CASSLGTGSNSPLQF. For the CDR3, the DNA is TGCGCCAGCAGCCTAGGGACAGGCAGTAATTCACCCCTCCAGTTT.

This clonotype was counted ten times or more. This chain joins TRBV11-1 and TRBJ2-7; either TRBD1 or TRBD2 may supply D (5 bases each). There are 12 residues in the CDR3. With 6 bases removed from V and 5 bases from J, the gap between germline ends came to 11 bases. The germline V gene encodes CDR1 SGHAT and CDR2 FQDESV (reference sequence). The CDR3 sequence is CASRRTGHEQYF. The CDR3 bases are TGTGCCAGCAGAAGGACGGGGCACGAGCAGTACTTC.